This section outlines one T cell receptor (beta chain) sequence together with its context. Germline values: CDR1 SGHTA, CDR2 FQGNSA. There are 17 residues in the CDR3. The junction had 7 bases not matched to a gene; V was cut back by 5 bases and J by 1 base. The PCR was carried out with 60 Vbeta primers and 13 Jbeta primers. Clones were read by immunoSEQ multiplex PCR, and TCRdb kept only the in-frame ones, dropping some. The table lists over 95,000 clones, 76% of them singletons. The sample comes from a study of cytomegalovirus exposure and HLA in healthy donors. The TCR sequence derives from a woman in her thirties or forties in good health and CMV-seropositive. Sequencing was performed on PBMCs. This chain links TRBV7-2 with TRBJ2-3; 12 bases match TRBD2. The CDR3 DNA reads as TGTGCCAGCAGCAAAAGACTAGCGGGGGACCGCACAGATACGCAGTATTTT. Translated: CASSKRLAGDRTDTQYF.